This entry lists 4 T cell receptor beta chains sequenced from one sample in a study of blood T cell repertoires in COVID-19. Using immunoSEQ multiplex PCR, the repertoire was profiled, and TCRdb retains in-frame clones only, with some absent. The profile shows around 19,000 clones, just under 90% of them singletons. Sequencing was performed on peripheral blood. The receptors were gathered from a human donor in a cohort sampled during active COVID-19.

V usage is TRBV7-9 and J usage is TRBJ1-1; D perhaps matches TRBD1 (6 bases). The CDR3 covers 12 residues. CDR1 and CDR2 (germline): SEHNR, FQNEAQ (reference sequence). Trimming took 5 bases from V and 7 from J, leaving 11 bases between them. CDR3 sequence (DNA): TGTGCCAGCAGCCTCGGGACAATTGAAGCTTTCTTT. Translating it yields CASSLGTIEAFF. The whole variable domain, remainder taken from reference TRBV7-9 and TRBJ1-1, is DTGVSQNPRHKITKRGQNVTFRCDPISEHNRLYWYRQTLGQGPEFLTYFQNEAQLEKSRLLSDRFSAERPKGSFSTLEIQRTEQGDSAMYLCASSLGTIEAFFGQGTRLTVV.

The V call is TRBV19, the J call TRBJ1-5; TRBD1 aligns across 9 bases. Germline V gives CDR1 LNHDA, CDR2 SQIVND (reference sequence). V was clipped by 7 bases and J by 1 base; unmatched bases: 8. This CDR3 has 16 residues. The CDR3 bases are TGTGCCAGTACCAAAACACAGGGGGCAAGCAATCAGCCCCAGCATTTT. Translating gives CASTKTQGASNQPQHF.

There are a few counts of this clone. The chain carries TRBV12-2 and TRBJ2-7; the table assigns TRBD2, which was not confirmed against the DNA. TRBV12-2 is shown as a pseudogene. The CDR3 covers 14 residues. The CDR3, as DNA: TGTGCAAGTCGCTTAAGCGGGACTCGGTACGAGCAGTACTTC. Amino acids: CASRLSGTRYEQYF.

The gene calls are TRBV4-1 and TRBJ2-3; no clear D. V was shortened by 4 bases and J by 5 bases, with 7 bases between the two germline ends. The CDR3 extends over 12 amino acids. Germline V gene data show CDR1 as MGHRA and CDR2 as YSYEKL. The CDR3: CASSPPGDTQYF. For the CDR3, the DNA is TGCGCCAGCAGCCCCCCGGGAGATACGCAGTATTTT.